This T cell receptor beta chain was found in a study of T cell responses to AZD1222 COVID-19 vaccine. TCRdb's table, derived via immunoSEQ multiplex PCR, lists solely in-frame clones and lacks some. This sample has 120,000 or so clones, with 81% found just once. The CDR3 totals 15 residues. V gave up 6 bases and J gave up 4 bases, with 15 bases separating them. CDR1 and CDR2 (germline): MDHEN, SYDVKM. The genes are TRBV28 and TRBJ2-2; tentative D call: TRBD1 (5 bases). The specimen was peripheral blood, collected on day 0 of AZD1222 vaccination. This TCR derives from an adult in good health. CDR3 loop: CASRLPQGGTGELFF. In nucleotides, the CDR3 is TGTGCCAGCAGACTACCCCAGGGTGGCACCGGGGAGCTGTTTTTT.